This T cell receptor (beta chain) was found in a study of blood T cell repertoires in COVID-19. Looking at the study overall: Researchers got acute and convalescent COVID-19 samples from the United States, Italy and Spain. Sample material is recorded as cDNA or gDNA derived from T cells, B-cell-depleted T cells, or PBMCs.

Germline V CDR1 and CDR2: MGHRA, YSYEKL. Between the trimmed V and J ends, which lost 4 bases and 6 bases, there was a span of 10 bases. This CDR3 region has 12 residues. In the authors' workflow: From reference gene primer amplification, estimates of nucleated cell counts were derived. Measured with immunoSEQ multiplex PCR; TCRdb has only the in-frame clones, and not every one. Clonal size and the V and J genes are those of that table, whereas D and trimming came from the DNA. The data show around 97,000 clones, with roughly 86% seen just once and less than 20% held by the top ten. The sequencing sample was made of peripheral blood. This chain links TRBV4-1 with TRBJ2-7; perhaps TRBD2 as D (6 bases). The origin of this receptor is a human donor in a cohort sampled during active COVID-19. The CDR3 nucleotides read TGCGCCAGCAGCCCCCCCGGGGGCGAGCAGTACTTC. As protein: CASSPPGGEQYF.